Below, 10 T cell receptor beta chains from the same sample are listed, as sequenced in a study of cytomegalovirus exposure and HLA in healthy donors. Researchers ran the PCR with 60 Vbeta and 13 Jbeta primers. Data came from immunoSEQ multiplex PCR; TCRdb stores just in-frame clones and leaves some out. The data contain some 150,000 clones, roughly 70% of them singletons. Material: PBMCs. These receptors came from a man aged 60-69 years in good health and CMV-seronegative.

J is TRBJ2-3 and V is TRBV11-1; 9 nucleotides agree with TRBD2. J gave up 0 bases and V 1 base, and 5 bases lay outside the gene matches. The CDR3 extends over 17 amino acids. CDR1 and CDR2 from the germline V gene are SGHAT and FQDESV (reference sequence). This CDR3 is CASSLVRTSGSTDTQYF. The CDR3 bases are TGTGCCAGCAGCTTAGTACGAACTAGCGGGAGCACAGATACGCAGTATTTT.

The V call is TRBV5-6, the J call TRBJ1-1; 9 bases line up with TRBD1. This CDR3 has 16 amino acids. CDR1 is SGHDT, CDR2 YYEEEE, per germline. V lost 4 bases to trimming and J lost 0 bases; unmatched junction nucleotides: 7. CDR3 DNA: TGTGCCAGCAGCCCAGGACAGGGGACTCTGAACACTGAAGCTTTCTTT. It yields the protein CASSPGQGTLNTEAFF. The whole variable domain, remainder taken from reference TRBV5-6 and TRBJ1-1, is DAGVTQSPTHLIKTRGQQVTLRCSPKSGHDTVSWYQQALGQGPQFIFQYYEEEERQRGNFPDRFSGHQFPNYSSELNVNALLLGDSALYLCASSPGQGTLNTEAFFGQGTRLTVV.

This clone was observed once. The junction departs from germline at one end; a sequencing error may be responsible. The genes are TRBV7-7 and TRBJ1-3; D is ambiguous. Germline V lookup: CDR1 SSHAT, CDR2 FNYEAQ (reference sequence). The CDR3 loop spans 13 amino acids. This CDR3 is CASSLDLGNTIYF. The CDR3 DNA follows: TGTGCTAGCAGCTTAGATCTTGGAAACACCATATATTTT.

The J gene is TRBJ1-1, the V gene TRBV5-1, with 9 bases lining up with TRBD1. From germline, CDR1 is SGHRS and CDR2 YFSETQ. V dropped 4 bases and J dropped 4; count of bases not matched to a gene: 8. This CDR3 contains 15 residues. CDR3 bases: TGCGCCAGCAGCACCCAGGGACAGGGTGGCACTGAAGCTTTCTTT. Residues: CASSTQGQGGTEAFF.

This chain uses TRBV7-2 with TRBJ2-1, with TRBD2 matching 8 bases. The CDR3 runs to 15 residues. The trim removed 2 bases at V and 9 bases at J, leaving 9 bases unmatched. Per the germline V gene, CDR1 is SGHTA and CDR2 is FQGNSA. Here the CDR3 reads CASSLFGGEQTEQFF. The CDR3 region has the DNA TGTGCCAGCAGCTTATTCGGGGGGGAGCAGACTGAGCAGTTCTTC.

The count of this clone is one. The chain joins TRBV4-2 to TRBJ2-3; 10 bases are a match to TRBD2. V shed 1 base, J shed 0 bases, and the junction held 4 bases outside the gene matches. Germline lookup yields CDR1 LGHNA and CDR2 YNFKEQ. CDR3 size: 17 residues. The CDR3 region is CASSQGLAGSSTDTQYF. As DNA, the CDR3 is TGTGCCAGCAGCCAAGGACTAGCGGGTTCTAGCACAGATACGCAGTATTTT.

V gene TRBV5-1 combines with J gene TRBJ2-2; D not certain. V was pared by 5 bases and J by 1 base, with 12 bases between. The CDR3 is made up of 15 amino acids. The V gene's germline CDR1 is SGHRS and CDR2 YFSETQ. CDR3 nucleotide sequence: TGCGCCAGCAGACTTGGCAGGATGAACACCGGGGAGCTGTTTTTT. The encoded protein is CASRLGRMNTGELFF.

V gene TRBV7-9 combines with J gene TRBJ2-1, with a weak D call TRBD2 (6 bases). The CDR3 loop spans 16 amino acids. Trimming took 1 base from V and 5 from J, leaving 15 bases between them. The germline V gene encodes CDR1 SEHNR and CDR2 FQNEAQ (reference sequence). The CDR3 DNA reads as TGTGCCAGCAGCTTAGAGATAGCGGAATCTCACAATGAGCAGTTCTTC. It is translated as CASSLEIAESHNEQFF.

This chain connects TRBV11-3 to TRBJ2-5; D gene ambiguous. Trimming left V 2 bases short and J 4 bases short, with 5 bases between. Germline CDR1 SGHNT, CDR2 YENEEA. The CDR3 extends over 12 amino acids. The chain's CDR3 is CASSLNGETQYF. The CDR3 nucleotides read TGTGCCAGCAGCTTAAACGGAGAGACCCAGTACTTC. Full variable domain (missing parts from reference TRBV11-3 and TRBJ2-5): EAGVVQSPRYKIIEKKQPVAFWCNPISGHNTLYWYLQNLGQGPELLIRYENEEAVDDSQLPKDRFSAERLKGVDSTLKIQPAELGDSAVYLCASSLNGETQYFGPGTRLLVL.

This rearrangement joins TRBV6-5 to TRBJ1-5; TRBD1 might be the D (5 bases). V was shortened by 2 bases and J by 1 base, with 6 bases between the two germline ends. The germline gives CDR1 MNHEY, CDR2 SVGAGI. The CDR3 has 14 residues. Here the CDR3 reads CASSYRGSNQPQHF. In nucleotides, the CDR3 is TGTGCCAGCAGTTACAGGGGAAGCAATCAGCCCCAGCATTTT.